Presented here are 10 T cell receptor beta chains from one specimen sequenced in a study of vaccination and CD4 T cells after COVID-19. TCRdb passed the PCR reads through MiXCR, listing each CDR3 protein once. The data contain 20,000 to 25,000 distinct CDR3 sequences, 51% of them singletons. The material sequenced was CD4+ T cells from blood, taken before SARS-CoV-2 vaccination. The receptors derive from a human donor who had recovered from COVID-19.

In its sample, this clonotype was seen a few times. The chain links TRBV28 to TRBJ2-3; TRBD1 matches at 8 bases. Trimming took 10 bases from V and 3 from J; bases not matched to a gene: 6. CDR1 and CDR2 (germline): MDHEN, SYDVKM. The CDR3 runs 13 residues. CDR3 region: CAIAGQDTDTQYF. The DNA of the CDR3 is TGTGCCATTGCGGGACAGGATACAGATACGCAGTATTTT.

This clonotype was found a few times. CDR3 DNA sequence: TGCAGTGCCCTCCGAACTAGCGGGAGGCGACAAGAGACCCAGTACTTC. Its translation: CSALRTSGRRQETQYF. This chain links TRBV20-1 with TRBJ2-5, with TRBD2 matching 12 bases. The germline gives CDR1 DFQATT, CDR2 SNEGSKA (reference sequence). The CDR3 length is 16 residues. V lost 6 bases to trimming and J lost 2 bases; unmatched junction nucleotides: 10.

This clonotype was picked up a small number of times. This rearrangement joins TRBV15 to TRBJ2-3; D is possibly TRBD2 (6 bases). The germline CDR1 and CDR2 sequences are LNHNV and YYDKDF (reference sequence). The CDR3 has 14 residues. V was clipped by 9 bases and J by 2 bases, with 15 bases between them. In DNA, the CDR3 is TGTGCCACAGCCGGGAGCAGTGCCACAGATACGCAGTATTTT. It encodes CATAGSSATDTQYF.

This chain uses TRBV7-3 with TRBJ2-1, with 14 bases fitting TRBD2. V lost 5 bases and J lost 9; bases outside the gene matches: 6. This CDR3 spans 15 amino acids. Germline V CDR1 and CDR2: SGHTA, FQGTGA. The CDR3 nucleotides read TGTGCCAGCAGCGGAGGGACTAGCGGGAGTTTTGAGCAGTTCTTC. Its protein is CASSGGTSGSFEQFF.

This clonotype has just a few counts. CDR3 sequence reads: CSATSGLGTDTQYF. Here the CDR3 DNA reads TGCAGTGCAACGTCAGGGCTCGGAACAGATACGCAGTATTTT. The chain recombines TRBV20-1 with TRBJ2-3, with a possible D match to TRBD1 (5 bases). The V gene lost 6 bases and the J gene lost 3 bases, with 16 bases spanning the gap. This CDR3 has 14 amino acids. The germline V gene encodes CDR1 DFQATT and CDR2 SNEGSKA (reference sequence).

The chain is built from TRBV19 and TRBJ2-5; 11 nucleotides line up with TRBD2. There are 19 residues in the CDR3. CDR1 is LNHDA, CDR2 SQIVND, per germline (reference sequence). Trimming removed 3 bases from V and 2 bases from J; junction bases left unmatched: 14. CDR3: CASSMAGLAGGAPQETQYF. CDR3 DNA sequence: TGTGCCAGTAGTATGGCTGGGCTAGCGGGGGGTGCCCCGCAAGAGACCCAGTACTTC.

The table lists this clonotype with a few counts. The chain combines TRBV7-9 with TRBJ1-1; D may be TRBD1 (5 bases). V gave up 1 base and J gave up 7 bases, with 13 bases separating them. CDR1 is SEHNR and CDR2 is FQNEAQ in the germline V gene (reference sequence). The CDR3 consists of 14 residues. The CDR3 here is CASSLGEGQGEAFF. CDR3 DNA sequence: TGTGCCAGCAGCTTAGGTGAGGGGCAAGGTGAAGCTTTCTTT.

This clonotype has a handful of counts. The V call is TRBV6-2 or TRBV6-3, the J call TRBJ1-1; D unresolved. The CDR3 covers 13 residues. The V end was cut by 3 bases, the J end by 4 bases, with 9 bases between. Germline values: CDR1 MNHEY, CDR2 SVGEGT. The DNA for the CDR3 is TGTGCCAGCAGTTATTTTCCAGCCACTGAAGCTTTCTTT. Amino acids: CASSYFPATEAFF.

The V and J genes are TRBV20-1 and TRBJ1-6, with D uncertain. The V and J ends lost 6 bases and 7 bases respectively, with 10 bases between them. Germline lookup yields CDR1 DFQATT and CDR2 SNEGSKA (reference sequence). The CDR3 covers 12 residues. In DNA form, the CDR3 reads TGCAGTGCCAAAACGGGAAATTCACCCCTCCACTTT. It is translated as CSAKTGNSPLHF.

The genes are TRBV12-3 or TRBV12-4 and TRBJ1-5; D is unclear. The CDR3 loop spans 13 amino acids. The V and J ends lost 3 bases and 12 bases respectively, with 15 bases between them. The CDR3 bases are TGTGCCAGCAGTTTTCAGTACTCGGGAGTCCAGCATTTT. It encodes CASSFQYSGVQHF.